This T cell receptor (beta chain) was sequenced in a study of blood T cell repertoires in COVID-19. This study enrolled people aged about 18 to 90 from about two dozen US geographic areas. The study assigned cohorts using participant-reported clinical history. In the study's own analysis: The authors estimated nucleated cell counts from reference gene primer amplification. The repertoire was sequenced with immunoSEQ multiplex PCR; TCRdb's copy has only in-frame clones and lacks some. D and trimming were read from the DNA, whereas the V and J calls and clone size are those reported in that table. The table lists 380,000 or so clones, roughly 87% of them singletons. The source is a woman aged 40 to 49 with acute COVID-19. Sequenced: PBMCs or T cells enriched from blood (not recorded which).

This CDR3 reads CASSTLASFGVGTEAFF. For the CDR3, the DNA is TGTGCCAGCTCAACCCTAGCTTCCTTTGGTGTCGGCACTGAAGCTTTCTTT. This chain connects TRBV2 to TRBJ1-1; no clear D gene. The CDR3 length is 17 residues. Trimming removed 8 bases at V and 4 bases at J, with 26 bases between. Germline CDR1 SNHLY, CDR2 FYNNEI.